Listed here are 26 T cell receptor beta chains from one sample, sequenced in a study of T cell responses to AZD1222 COVID-19 vaccine. Data came from immunoSEQ multiplex PCR; TCRdb stores just in-frame clones and leaves some out. Among under 110,000 clones, 75% to 90% were seen once, and the ten largest hold over 4.5%. The sequencing here drew on peripheral blood, taken on day 0 of AZD1222 vaccination. The receptors originated from an adult in good health.

The rearrangement joins TRBV18 to TRBJ2-7; a weak D match, TRBD2 (6 bases). V gave up 1 base and J gave up 4 bases, with 11 bases separating them. This CDR3 is 14 amino acids long. CDR1 is KGHSH and CDR2 is LQKENI in the germline V gene. The CDR3 sequence is CASSPRREDYEQYF. Here the CDR3 DNA reads TGTGCCAGCTCACCACGGCGGGAAGATTACGAGCAGTACTTC.

V gene TRBV7-8 combines with J gene TRBJ2-2; D gene ambiguous. The CDR3 length is 12 residues. Germline CDR1 SGHVS, CDR2 FQNEAQ. Trimming shortened V by 6 bases and J by 6 bases, and 8 bases separated the two germline ends. The CDR3 loop is CASRRPAGELFF. The CDR3 coding sequence is TGTGCCAGCAGACGCCCCGCCGGGGAGCTGTTTTTT.

The J gene is TRBJ1-5, the V gene TRBV19; 8 positions match TRBD1. Looked up from germline, CDR1 is LNHDA and CDR2 is SQIVND (reference sequence). The CDR3 runs to 15 residues. V shed 7 bases, J shed 1 base, and the junction held 6 bases outside the gene matches. The CDR3 DNA follows: TGTGCCAGTACCCAAAGACAGGGGAGCAATCAGCCCCAGCATTTT. Translation gives CASTQRQGSNQPQHF.

The V call is TRBV6-5, the J call TRBJ2-7; tentatively, D is TRBD1 or TRBD2 (6 bases each). CDR3 length: 13 amino acids. CDR1 is MNHEY, CDR2 SVGAGI, per germline. Trimming cost V 2 bases and J 9 bases, with 14 bases left between them. This chain's CDR3 is CASSYGGGQGQYF. CDR3 nucleotide sequence: TGTGCCAGCAGTTACGGAGGGGGTCAGGGGCAGTACTTC.

A note on this clone: Other nucleotide sequences in the sample specify the same CDR3. This chain connects TRBV12-3 or TRBV12-4 to TRBJ1-2, with a weak D call TRBD1 (5 bases). The CDR3 spans 13 residues. The V and J ends lost 3 bases and 5 bases respectively, with 10 bases between them. CDR3 region: CASSLGRGYGYTF. The CDR3 coding sequence is TGTGCCAGCAGTTTGGGACGGGGTTATGGCTACACCTTC.

V gene TRBV6-5 combines with J gene TRBJ1-1; D unclear. This CDR3 has 14 residues. Germline V lookup: CDR1 MNHEY, CDR2 SVGAGI. Deletions cut 3 bases from V and 0 bases from J, with 8 bases between. CDR3 sequence reads: CASSYGNLNTEAFF. In nucleotides, the CDR3 is TGTGCCAGCAGTTATGGGAACCTGAACACTGAAGCTTTCTTT.

The chain recombines TRBV5-1 with TRBJ1-1, with D unclear. The CDR3 is 14 amino acids. Trimming left V 0 bases short and J 6 bases short, with 12 bases between. The germline gives CDR1 SGHRS, CDR2 YFSETQ. The CDR3 spells CASSLEANGAEAFF. In nucleotides, the CDR3 is TGCGCCAGCAGCTTGGAGGCTAACGGAGCTGAAGCTTTCTTT.

The V call is TRBV4-1, the J call TRBJ1-5, with D maybe TRBD1 (6 bases). Per the germline V gene, CDR1 is MGHRA and CDR2 is YSYEKL. Between the trimmed V and J ends, which lost 1 base and 4 bases, there was a span of 11 bases. The CDR3 runs to 15 residues. This CDR3 reads CASSQAKGGNQPQHF. CDR3 bases: TGCGCCAGCAGCCAAGCCAAAGGGGGGAATCAGCCCCAGCATTTT.

V gene TRBV19 combines with J gene TRBJ1-1, with 9 bases that match TRBD1. This CDR3 contains 15 residues. V was pared by 5 bases and J by 1 base, with 5 bases of the junction left unmatched. CDR1 and CDR2 from the germline V gene are LNHDA and SQIVND (reference sequence). CDR3 protein: CASSVPGQGNTEAFF. CDR3 nucleotide sequence: TGTGCCAGTAGTGTCCCGGGACAGGGGAACACTGAAGCTTTCTTT.

This clone was seen more than once but under ten times. The J gene is TRBJ2-7, the V gene TRBV14; D perhaps matches TRBD1 (5 bases). This CDR3 is built from 16 residues. Germline V gene sequence: CDR1 SGHDN, CDR2 FVKESK. Trimming took off 0 bases at V and 2 bases at J, with 14 bases between the two ends. The CDR3 nucleotides read TGTGCCAGCAGCCAAGAAGTAGGGGCGTTCACCTACGAGCAGTACTTC. Its translation is CASSQEVGAFTYEQYF.

This sequence joins TRBV6-5 and TRBJ1-4; perhaps TRBD1 as D (5 bases). Germline CDR1 is MNHEY and CDR2 is SVGAGI. CDR3 length: 13 residues. Between the trimmed V and J ends, which lost 6 bases and 2 bases, there was a span of 7 bases. The CDR3 bases are TGTGCCAGCAGACGGGGGACTAATGAAAAACTGTTTTTT. The encoded protein is CASRRGTNEKLFF.

The J gene is TRBJ2-1, the V gene TRBV2; the D is unclear. This CDR3 is 11 amino acids long. Looked up from germline, CDR1 is SNHLY and CDR2 is FYNNEI. The V end was cut by 4 bases, the J end by 10 bases, with 8 bases between. CDR3 residues: CASSAQWEQFF. The CDR3 DNA follows: TGTGCCAGCAGTGCCCAGTGGGAGCAGTTCTTC.

This sequence joins TRBV7-3 and TRBJ1-2, with a possible D match to TRBD1 (6 bases). Germline CDR1 reads SGHTA; CDR2 reads FQGTGA. With 5 bases removed from V and 2 bases from J, the gap between germline ends came to 9 bases. The CDR3 has 13 residues. The CDR3 here is CASSPTGNYGYTF. The CDR3 region has the DNA TGTGCCAGCAGCCCGACAGGCAACTATGGCTACACCTTC.

In DNA form, the CDR3 reads TGTGCCTGCCGGGACAGGTACGAGCAGTACTTC. Its translation: CACRDRYEQYF. This chain links TRBV30 with TRBJ2-7; TRBD1 agrees at 8 bases. CDR1 GTSNPN and CDR2 SVGIG come from the germline V gene (reference sequence). Trimming at V came to 6 bases and at J to 4 bases, leaving 2 bases not matched to a gene. The CDR3 covers 11 residues.

This chain joins TRBV28 and TRBJ1-2; D unresolved. V gave up 2 bases and J gave up 6 bases, with 13 bases separating them. This CDR3 has 14 residues. Germline V lookup: CDR1 MDHEN, CDR2 SYDVKM. For the CDR3, the DNA is TGTGCCAGCAGTTTAAACGGGAAATCAAATGGCTACACCTTC. It specifies CASSLNGKSNGYTF.

The chain couples TRBV5-4 to TRBJ1-5; tentatively, D is TRBD1 (5 bases). CDR3 size: 13 residues. Germline V gene lookup returns CDR1 SGHNT and CDR2 YYREEE (reference sequence). The germline V and J ends were trimmed by 9 bases and 4 bases, with 14 bases remaining between them. As DNA, the CDR3 is TGTGCCACGGGGGGGGATGGGAATCAGCCCCAGCATTTT. It encodes CATGGDGNQPQHF. Together with reference TRBV5-4 and TRBJ1-5, the CDR3 gives the full variable domain: ETGVTQSPTHLIKTRGQQVTLRCSSQSGHNTVSWYQQALGQGPQFIFQYYREEENGRGNFPPRFSGLQFPNYSSELNVNALELDDSALYLCATGGDGNQPQHFGDGTRLSIL.

A single count supports this clone. This chain joins TRBV7-8 and TRBJ2-7; 10 nucleotides line up with TRBD2. CDR1 is SGHVS and CDR2 is FQNEAQ in the germline V gene. With V trimmed by 0 bases and J by 3 bases, 2 bases remained unmatched. CDR3 length equals 15 residues. CDR3 in DNA: TGTGCCAGCAGCTTAGCTACTAGCGGGGTCTACGAGCAGTACTTC. Its translation is CASSLATSGVYEQYF.

Only one count was recorded for this clone. The rearrangement links TRBV14 to TRBJ2-5, with a tentative D call TRBD1 (5 bases). V was shortened by 4 bases and J by 1 base, with 7 bases between the two germline ends. Germline CDR1 reads SGHDN; CDR2 reads FVKESK. The CDR3 runs to 13 residues. In nucleotides, the CDR3 is TGTGCCAGCAGCCGACAGTTCCAAGAGACCCAGTACTTC. Translating it yields CASSRQFQETQYF.

This sequence joins TRBV28 and TRBJ1-2; weak D call: TRBD1 (6 bases). CDR3 length: 13 residues. V lost 3 bases to trimming and J lost 4 bases, with 9 bases between them. The germline CDR1 and CDR2 sequences are MDHEN and SYDVKM. The CDR3 sequence: CASSFGQSYGYTF. In DNA form, the CDR3 reads TGTGCCAGCAGTTTTGGACAGAGCTATGGCTACACCTTC.

The chain joins TRBV28 to TRBJ2-7; 8 nucleotides align to TRBD2. V gave up 5 bases and J gave up 10 bases; unmatched junction bases: 4. The CDR3 sequence is 11 residues long. Germline-derived CDR1 and CDR2 are MDHEN and SYDVKM. CDR3 bases: TGTGCCAGCAGTGGGACTAGAAAACAGTACTTC. It codes for CASSGTRKQYF.

V usage is TRBV5-4 and J usage is TRBJ2-5; the D gene is possibly TRBD2 (6 bases). Deletions cut 7 bases from V and 1 base from J, with 14 bases between. The germline V gene encodes CDR1 SGHNT and CDR2 YYREEE (reference sequence). The length of the CDR3 is 14 residues. CDR3 sequence (DNA): TGTGCCAGCGGTTACGGGACTCTCCAAGAGACCCAGTACTTC. Translation: CASGYGTLQETQYF. The whole variable domain, remainder taken from reference TRBV5-4 and TRBJ2-5, is ETGVTQSPTHLIKTRGQQVTLRCSSQSGHNTVSWYQQALGQGPQFIFQYYREEENGRGNFPPRFSGLQFPNYSSELNVNALELDDSALYLCASGYGTLQETQYFGPGTRLLVL.

The V and J genes are TRBV5-4 and TRBJ2-1, with TRBD2 matching 15 bases. The V gene end was trimmed by 3 bases and the J gene end by 0 bases; junction bases not matched to a gene: 4. Looked up from germline, CDR1 is SGHNT and CDR2 is YYREEE (reference sequence). The CDR3 consists of 18 residues. CDR3 sequence: CASSSGLAGGSSYNEQFF. The CDR3 nucleotides read TGTGCCAGCAGCTCGGGACTAGCGGGAGGAAGCTCCTACAATGAGCAGTTCTTC.

V usage is TRBV28 and J usage is TRBJ1-1; D uncertain. This CDR3 is 12 amino acids long. Germline V gene lookup returns CDR1 MDHEN and CDR2 SYDVKM. Trimming took 7 bases from V and 7 from J, leaving 13 bases between them. The CDR3 protein is CASTRGYGEAFF. In DNA, the CDR3 is TGTGCCAGCACGAGAGGGTATGGTGAAGCTTTCTTT.

This clone turned up a few times. V gene TRBV27 combines with J gene TRBJ2-7; D assignment may be TRBD1 or TRBD2 (5 bases each). CDR3 length: 12 residues. The V gene's germline CDR1 is MNHEY and CDR2 SMNVEV (reference sequence). V lost 8 bases to trimming and J lost 3 bases, with 11 bases between them. The CDR3 is CASWDVNYEQYF. The DNA of the CDR3 is TGTGCCAGCTGGGACGTAAACTACGAGCAGTACTTC.

The chain uses TRBV4-2 and TRBJ1-5; possibly TRBD1 for D (5 bases). The germline V gene encodes CDR1 LGHNA and CDR2 YNFKEQ. Between the trimmed V and J ends, which lost 4 bases and 7 bases, there was a span of 17 bases. There are 15 residues in the CDR3. The CDR3 is CASSPGVGGEQPQHF. In DNA, the CDR3 is TGTGCCAGCAGCCCCGGGGTTGGGGGAGAACAGCCCCAGCATTTT.

The CDR3 DNA is TGTGCCACCAGTCGATCCCCGGGGTTTAATGAGCAGTTCTTC. It translates to CATSRSPGFNEQFF. This chain uses TRBV24-1 with TRBJ2-1; possibly TRBD2 for D (5 bases). V lost 6 bases, J lost 7 bases, and 15 bases lay in between. Germline CDR1 and CDR2: KGHDR and SFDVKD. This CDR3 is 14 amino acids long.